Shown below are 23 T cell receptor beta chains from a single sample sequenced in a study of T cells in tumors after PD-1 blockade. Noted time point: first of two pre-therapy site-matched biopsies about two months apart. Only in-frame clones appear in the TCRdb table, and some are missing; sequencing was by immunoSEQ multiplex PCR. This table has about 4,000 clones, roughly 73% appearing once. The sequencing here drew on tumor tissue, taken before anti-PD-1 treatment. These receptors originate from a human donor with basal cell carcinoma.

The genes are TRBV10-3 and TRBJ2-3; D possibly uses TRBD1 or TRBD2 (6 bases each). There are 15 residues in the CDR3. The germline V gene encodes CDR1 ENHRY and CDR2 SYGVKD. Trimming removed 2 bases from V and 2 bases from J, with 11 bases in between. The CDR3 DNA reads TGTGCCATCAGTGAGGGGGGCGGGGACACAGATACGCAGTATTTT. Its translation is CAISEGGGDTDTQYF.

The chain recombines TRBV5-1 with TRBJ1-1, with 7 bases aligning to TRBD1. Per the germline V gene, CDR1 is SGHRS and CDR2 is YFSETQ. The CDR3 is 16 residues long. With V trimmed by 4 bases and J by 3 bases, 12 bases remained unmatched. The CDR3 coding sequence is TGCGCCAGCAGCCAAGGACAGGCGAAAAGGGACACTGAAGCTTTCTTT. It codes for CASSQGQAKRDTEAFF.

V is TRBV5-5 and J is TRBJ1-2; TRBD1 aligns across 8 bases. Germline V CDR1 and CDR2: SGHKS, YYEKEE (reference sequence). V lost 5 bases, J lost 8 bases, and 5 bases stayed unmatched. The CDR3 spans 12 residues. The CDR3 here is CASRRGTGGYTF. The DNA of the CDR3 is TGTGCCAGCAGAAGAGGGACAGGAGGCTACACCTTC.

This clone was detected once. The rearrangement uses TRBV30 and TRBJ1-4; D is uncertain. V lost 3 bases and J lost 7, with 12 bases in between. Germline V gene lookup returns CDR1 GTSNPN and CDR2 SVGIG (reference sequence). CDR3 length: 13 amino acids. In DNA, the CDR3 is TGTGCCTGGAGGGGAACGCCGGGTGAAAAACTGTTTTTT. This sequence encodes CAWRGTPGEKLFF.

This chain's CDR3 is CASSSTYEQYF. The CDR3 DNA follows: TGTGCCAGCAGTTCGACCTACGAGCAGTACTTC. The rearrangement uses TRBV27 and TRBJ2-7, with D unclear. This CDR3 contains 11 residues. V dropped 4 bases and J dropped 2 bases, with 3 bases sitting between them. Germline values: CDR1 MNHEY, CDR2 SMNVEV (reference sequence).

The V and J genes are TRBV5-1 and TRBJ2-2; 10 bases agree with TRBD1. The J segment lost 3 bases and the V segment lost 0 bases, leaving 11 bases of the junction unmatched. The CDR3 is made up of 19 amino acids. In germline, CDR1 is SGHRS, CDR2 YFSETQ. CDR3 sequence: CASSLELGTGVAYTGELFF. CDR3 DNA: TGCGCCAGCAGCTTGGAACTCGGGACAGGGGTTGCCTACACCGGGGAGCTGTTTTTT.

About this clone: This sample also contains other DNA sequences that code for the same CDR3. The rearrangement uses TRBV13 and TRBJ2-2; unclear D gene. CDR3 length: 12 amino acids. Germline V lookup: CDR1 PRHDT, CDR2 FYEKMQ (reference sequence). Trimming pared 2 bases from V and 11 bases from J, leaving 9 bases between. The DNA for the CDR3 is TGTGCCAGCAGCTTAACTAACGGAGAGCTGTTTTTT. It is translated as CASSLTNGELFF.

The CDR3 DNA reads as TGTGCCAGCAGCTTTGGTCAGGGGGCCGGCGTGGGCTACGAGCAGTACTTC. It codes for CASSFGQGAGVGYEQYF. The J gene is TRBJ2-7, the V gene TRBV5-4; the match to TRBD1 covers 8 bases. Losses at the gene ends were 2 bases for V and 3 bases for J; bases not matched to a gene: 13. The CDR3 totals 17 residues. Germline assignment: CDR1 SGHNT and CDR2 YYREEE (reference sequence). The full variable domain, its missing parts supplied by reference TRBV5-4 and TRBJ2-7, is ETGVTQSPTHLIKTRGQQVTLRCSSQSGHNTVSWYQQALGQGPQFIFQYYREEENGRGNFPPRFSGLQFPNYSSELNVNALELDDSALYLCASSFGQGAGVGYEQYFGPGTRLTVT.

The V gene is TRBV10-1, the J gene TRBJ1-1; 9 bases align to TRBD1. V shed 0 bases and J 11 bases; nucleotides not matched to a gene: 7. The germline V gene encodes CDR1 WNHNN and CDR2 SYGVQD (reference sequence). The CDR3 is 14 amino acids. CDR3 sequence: CASSESGTGKMAFF. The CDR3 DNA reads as TGCGCCAGCAGTGAGTCGGGGACAGGGAAAATGGCTTTCTTT.

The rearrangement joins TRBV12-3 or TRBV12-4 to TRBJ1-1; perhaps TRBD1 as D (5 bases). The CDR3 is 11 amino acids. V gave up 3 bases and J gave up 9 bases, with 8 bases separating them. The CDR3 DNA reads TGTGCCAGCAGTTTCGCAGGGAAAGCTTTCTTT. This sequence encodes CASSFAGKAFF.

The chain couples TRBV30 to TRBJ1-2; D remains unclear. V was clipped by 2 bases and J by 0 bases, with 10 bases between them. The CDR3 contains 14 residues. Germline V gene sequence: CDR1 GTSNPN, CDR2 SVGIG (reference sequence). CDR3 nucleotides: TGTGCCTGGAGTCTTTTGAGGGCTAACTATGGCTACACCTTC. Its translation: CAWSLLRANYGYTF. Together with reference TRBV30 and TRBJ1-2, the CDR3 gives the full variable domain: SQTIHQWPATLVQPVGSPLSLECTVEGTSNPNLYWYRQAAGRGLQLLFYSVGIGQISSEVPQNLSASRPQDRQFILSSKKLLLSDSGFYLCAWSLLRANYGYTFGSGTRLTVV.

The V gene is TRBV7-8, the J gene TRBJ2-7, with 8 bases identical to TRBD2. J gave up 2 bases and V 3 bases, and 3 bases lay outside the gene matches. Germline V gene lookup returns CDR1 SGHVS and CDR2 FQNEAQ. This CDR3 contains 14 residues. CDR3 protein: CASSFGLATYEQYF. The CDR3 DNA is TGTGCCAGCAGCTTCGGACTAGCAACCTACGAGCAGTACTTC.

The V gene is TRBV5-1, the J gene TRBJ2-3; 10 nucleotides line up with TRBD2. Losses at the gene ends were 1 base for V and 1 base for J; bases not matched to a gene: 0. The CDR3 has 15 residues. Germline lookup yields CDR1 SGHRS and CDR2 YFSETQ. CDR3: CASSLTSGGTDTQYF. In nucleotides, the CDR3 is TGCGCCAGCAGCTTGACTAGCGGGGGCACAGATACGCAGTATTTT. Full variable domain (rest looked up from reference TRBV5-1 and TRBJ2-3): KAGVTQTPRYLIKTRGQQVTLSCSPISGHRSVSWYQQTPGQGLQFLFEYFSETQRNKGNFPGRFSGRQFSNSRSEMNVSTLELGDSALYLCASSLTSGGTDTQYFGPGTRLTVL.

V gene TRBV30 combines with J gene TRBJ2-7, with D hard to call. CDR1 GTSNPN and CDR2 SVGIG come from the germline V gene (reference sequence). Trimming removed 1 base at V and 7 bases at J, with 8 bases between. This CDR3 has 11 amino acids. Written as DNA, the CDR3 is TGTGCCTGGAGTGAGATACTAGAGCAGTACTTC. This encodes CAWSEILEQYF.

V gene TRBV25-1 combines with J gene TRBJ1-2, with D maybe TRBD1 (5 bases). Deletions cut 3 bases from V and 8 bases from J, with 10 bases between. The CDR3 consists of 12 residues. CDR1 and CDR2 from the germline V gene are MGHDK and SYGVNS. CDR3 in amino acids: CASSEQGWGYTF. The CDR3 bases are TGTGCCAGCAGTGAGCAGGGATGGGGCTACACCTTC.

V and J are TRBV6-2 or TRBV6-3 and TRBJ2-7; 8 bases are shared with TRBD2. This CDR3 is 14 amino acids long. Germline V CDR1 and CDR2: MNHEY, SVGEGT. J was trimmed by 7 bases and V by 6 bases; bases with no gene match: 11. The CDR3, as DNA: TGTGCCAGCAGCCGCCCAGCGGGGGAAGGTGAGCAGTACTTC. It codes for CASSRPAGEGEQYF.

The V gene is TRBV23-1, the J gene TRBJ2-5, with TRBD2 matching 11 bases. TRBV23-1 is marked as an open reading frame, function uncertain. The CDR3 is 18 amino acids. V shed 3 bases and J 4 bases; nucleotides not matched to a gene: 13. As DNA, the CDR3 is TGCGCCAGCAGTCACCAGACTAGCGGGACGTCTAGTGTAGAGACCCAGTACTTC. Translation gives CASSHQTSGTSSVETQYF.

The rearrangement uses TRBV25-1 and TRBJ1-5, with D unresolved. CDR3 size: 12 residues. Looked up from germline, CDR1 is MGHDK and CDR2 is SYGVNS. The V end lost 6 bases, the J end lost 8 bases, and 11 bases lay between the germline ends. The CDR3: CASRNGREPQHF. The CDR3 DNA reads TGTGCCAGCAGGAACGGGCGGGAGCCCCAGCATTTT.

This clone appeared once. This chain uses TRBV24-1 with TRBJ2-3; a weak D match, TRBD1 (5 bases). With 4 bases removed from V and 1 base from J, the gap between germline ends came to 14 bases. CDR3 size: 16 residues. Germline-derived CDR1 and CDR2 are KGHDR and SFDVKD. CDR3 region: CATSEGVTPGTDTQYF. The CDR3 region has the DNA TGTGCCACCAGTGAAGGGGTGACTCCTGGCACAGATACGCAGTATTTT.

CDR3 in amino acids: CASTGLLGDQPQHF. DNA for the CDR3: TGTGCCAGCACGGGACTCTTGGGAGATCAGCCCCAGCATTTT. The V and J genes are TRBV2 and TRBJ1-5; TRBD1 might be the D (5 bases). V lost 7 bases and J lost 5, with 15 bases in between. The germline V gene has CDR1 SNHLY and CDR2 FYNNEI. The CDR3 sequence is 14 residues long.

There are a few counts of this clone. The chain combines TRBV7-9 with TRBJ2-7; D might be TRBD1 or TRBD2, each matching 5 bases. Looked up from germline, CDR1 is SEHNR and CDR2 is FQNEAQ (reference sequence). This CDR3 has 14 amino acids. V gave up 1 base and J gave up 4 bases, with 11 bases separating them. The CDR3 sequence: CASSLEGSWYEQYF. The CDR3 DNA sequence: TGTGCCAGCAGCTTAGAGGGGAGCTGGTACGAGCAGTACTTC.

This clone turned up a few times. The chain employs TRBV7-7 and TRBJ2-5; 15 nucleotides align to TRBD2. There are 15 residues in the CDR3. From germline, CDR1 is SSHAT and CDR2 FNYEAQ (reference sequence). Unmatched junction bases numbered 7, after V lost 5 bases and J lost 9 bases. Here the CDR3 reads CASSTGLAGGIAQYF. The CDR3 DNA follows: TGTGCCAGCAGCACAGGACTAGCGGGGGGGATCGCCCAGTACTTC.

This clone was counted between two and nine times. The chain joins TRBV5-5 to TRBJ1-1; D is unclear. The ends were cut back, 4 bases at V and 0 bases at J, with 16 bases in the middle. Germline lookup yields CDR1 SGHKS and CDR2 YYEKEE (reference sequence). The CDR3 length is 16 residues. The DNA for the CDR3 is TGTGCCAGCAGCCCAAATTACTGGGTTTTGAACACTGAAGCTTTCTTT. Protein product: CASSPNYWVLNTEAFF. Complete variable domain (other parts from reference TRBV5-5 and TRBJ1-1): DAGVTQSPTHLIKTRGQQVTLRCSPISGHKSVSWYQQVLGQGPQFIFQYYEKEERGRGNFPDRFSARQFPNYSSELNVNALLLGDSALYLCASSPNYWVLNTEAFFGQGTRLTVV.